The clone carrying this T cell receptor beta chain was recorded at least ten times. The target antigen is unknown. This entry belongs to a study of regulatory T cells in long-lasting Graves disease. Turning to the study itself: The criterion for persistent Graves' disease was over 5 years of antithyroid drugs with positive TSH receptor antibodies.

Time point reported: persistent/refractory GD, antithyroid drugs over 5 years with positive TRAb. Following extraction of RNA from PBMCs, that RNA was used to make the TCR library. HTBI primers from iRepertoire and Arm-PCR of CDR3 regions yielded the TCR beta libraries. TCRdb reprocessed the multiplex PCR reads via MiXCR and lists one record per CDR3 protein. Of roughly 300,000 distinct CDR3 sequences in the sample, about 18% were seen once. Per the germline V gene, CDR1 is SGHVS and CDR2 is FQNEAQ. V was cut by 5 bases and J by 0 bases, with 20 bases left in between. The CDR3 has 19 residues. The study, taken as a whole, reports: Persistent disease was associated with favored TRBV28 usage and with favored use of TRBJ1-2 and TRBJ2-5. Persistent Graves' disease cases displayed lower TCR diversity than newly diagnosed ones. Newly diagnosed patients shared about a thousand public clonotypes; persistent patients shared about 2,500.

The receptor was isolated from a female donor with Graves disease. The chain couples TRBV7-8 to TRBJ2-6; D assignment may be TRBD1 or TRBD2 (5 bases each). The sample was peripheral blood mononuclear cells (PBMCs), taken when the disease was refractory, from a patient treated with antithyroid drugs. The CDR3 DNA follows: TGTGCCAGCAGCCTCGGGACCGAAGTTTACCTCTCTGGGGCCAACGTCCTGACTTTC. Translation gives CASSLGTEVYLSGANVLTF.